This T cell receptor (beta chain) originates from a study of spatial heterogeneity in lung cancer. Each CDR3 protein gets one entry after TCRdb re-called the 5' RACE reads with MiXCR. The table records approximately 40,000 distinct CDR3 sequences, around 15% of them present only once. Germline V gene lookup returns CDR1 DFQATT and CDR2 SNEGSKA (reference sequence). Deletions cut 1 base from V and 4 bases from J, with 10 bases between. The CDR3 has 13 amino acids. Time point denoted: sample taken at primary tumor resection. From tumor, nontumor lung or frozen PBMC, whole RNA was taken unsorted for sequencing. This clonotype was counted a single time.

This chain joins TRBV20-1 and TRBJ2-5; D uncertain. The sequence was obtained from a male donor with early-stage non-small cell lung cancer. The input for sequencing was PBMCs, taken at surgery. CDR3 DNA sequence: TGCAGTGCTAGAGGGGTAGTCCCAGAGACCCAGTACTTC. Encoded protein: CSARGVVPETQYF.